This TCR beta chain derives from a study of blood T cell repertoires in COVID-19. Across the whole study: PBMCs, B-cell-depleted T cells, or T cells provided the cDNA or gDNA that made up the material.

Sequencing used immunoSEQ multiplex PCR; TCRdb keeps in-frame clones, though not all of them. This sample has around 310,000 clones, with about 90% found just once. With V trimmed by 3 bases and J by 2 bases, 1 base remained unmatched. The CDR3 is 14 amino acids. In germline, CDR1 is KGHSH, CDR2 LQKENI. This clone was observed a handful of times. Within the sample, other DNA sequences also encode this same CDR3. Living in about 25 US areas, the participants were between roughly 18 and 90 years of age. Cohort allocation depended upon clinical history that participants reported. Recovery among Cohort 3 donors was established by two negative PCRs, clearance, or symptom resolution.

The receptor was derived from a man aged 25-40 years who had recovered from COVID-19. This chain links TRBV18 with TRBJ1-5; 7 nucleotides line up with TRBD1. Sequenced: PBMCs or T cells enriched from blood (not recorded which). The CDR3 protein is CASSPGTGNQPQHF. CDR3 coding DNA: TGTGCCAGCTCACCGGGGACAGGCAATCAGCCCCAGCATTTT.